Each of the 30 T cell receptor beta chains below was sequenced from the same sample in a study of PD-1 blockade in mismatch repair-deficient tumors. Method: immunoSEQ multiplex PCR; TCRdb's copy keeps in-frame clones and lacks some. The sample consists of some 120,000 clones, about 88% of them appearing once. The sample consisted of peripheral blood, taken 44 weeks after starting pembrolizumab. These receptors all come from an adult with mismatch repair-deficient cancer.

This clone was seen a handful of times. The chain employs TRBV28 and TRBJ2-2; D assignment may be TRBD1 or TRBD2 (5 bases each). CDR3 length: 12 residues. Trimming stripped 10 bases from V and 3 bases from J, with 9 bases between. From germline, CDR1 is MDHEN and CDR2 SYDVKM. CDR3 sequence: CAIEGYTGELFF. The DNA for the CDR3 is TGTGCCATTGAGGGGTACACCGGGGAGCTGTTTTTT. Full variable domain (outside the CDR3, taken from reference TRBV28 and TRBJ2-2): DVKVTQSSRYLVKRTGEKVFLECVQDMDHENMFWYRQDPGLGLRLIYFSYDVKMKEKGDIPEGYSVSREKKERFSLILESASTNQTSMYLCAIEGYTGELFFGEGSRLTVL.

CDR3 bases: TGTGCCAGTAGTATGGCGGGCCTCAATCAGCCCCAGCATTTT. This gives the protein CASSMAGLNQPQHF. The chain has TRBV19 and TRBJ1-5; D gene ambiguous. Germline V gives CDR1 LNHDA, CDR2 SQIVND (reference sequence). The CDR3 has 14 amino acids. Between the trimmed V and J ends, which lost 3 bases and 3 bases, there was a span of 9 bases.

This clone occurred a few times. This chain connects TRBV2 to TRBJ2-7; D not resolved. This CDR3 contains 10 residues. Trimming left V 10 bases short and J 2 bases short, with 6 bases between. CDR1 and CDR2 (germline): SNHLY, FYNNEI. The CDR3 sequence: CATRAYEQYF. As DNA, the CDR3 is TGTGCCACCCGGGCCTACGAGCAGTACTTC.

The CDR3 region has the DNA TGTGCCAGCAGTTCCATAGCGGGAGATATAAATGAGCAGTTCTTC. It is translated as CASSSIAGDINEQFF. The chain joins TRBV6-5 to TRBJ2-1, with TRBD2 matching 9 bases. V was pared by 4 bases and J by 7 bases, with 8 bases of the junction left unmatched. Germline V gene data show CDR1 as MNHEY and CDR2 as SVGAGI. The CDR3 is made up of 15 amino acids.

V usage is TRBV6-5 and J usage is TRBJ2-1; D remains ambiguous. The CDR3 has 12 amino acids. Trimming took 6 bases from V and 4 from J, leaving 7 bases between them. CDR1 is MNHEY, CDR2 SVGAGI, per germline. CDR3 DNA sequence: TGTGCCAGCAGCCAAGATTACAATGAGCAGTTCTTC. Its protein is CASSQDYNEQFF.

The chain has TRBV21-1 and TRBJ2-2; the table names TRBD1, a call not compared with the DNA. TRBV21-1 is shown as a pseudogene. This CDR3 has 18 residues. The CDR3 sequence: CASSYVGDRGGDTGELFF. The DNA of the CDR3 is TGTGCCAGCAGCTACGTGGGAGACAGGGGGGGAGACACCGGGGAGCTGTTTTTT.

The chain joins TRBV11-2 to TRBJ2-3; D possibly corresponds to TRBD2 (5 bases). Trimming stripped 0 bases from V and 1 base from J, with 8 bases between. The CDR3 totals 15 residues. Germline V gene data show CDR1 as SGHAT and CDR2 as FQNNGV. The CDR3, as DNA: TGTGCCAGCAGCTTAGATCAAGCGGGCACAGATACGCAGTATTTT. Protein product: CASSLDQAGTDTQYF.

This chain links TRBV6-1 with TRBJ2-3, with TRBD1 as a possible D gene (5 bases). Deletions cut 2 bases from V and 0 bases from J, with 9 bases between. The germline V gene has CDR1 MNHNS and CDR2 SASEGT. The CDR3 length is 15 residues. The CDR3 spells CASSELGRSTDTQYF. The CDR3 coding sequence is TGTGCCAGCAGTGAATTGGGGCGAAGCACAGATACGCAGTATTTT.

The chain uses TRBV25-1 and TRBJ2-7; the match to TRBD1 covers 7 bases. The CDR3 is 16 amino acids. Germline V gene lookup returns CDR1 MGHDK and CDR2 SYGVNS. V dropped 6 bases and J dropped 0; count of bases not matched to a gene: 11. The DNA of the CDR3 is TGTGCCAGCAGGATCAACGGGACAGTAGGCTCCTACGAGCAGTACTTC. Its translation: CASRINGTVGSYEQYF.

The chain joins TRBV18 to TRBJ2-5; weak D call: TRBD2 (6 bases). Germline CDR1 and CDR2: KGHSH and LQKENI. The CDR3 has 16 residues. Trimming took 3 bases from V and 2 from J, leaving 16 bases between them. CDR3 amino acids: CASSPTGNAGQETQYF. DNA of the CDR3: TGTGCCAGCTCACCTACAGGAAACGCGGGGCAAGAGACCCAGTACTTC.

CDR3: CASSIDSSGGETQYF. The CDR3 region has the DNA TGTGCCAGCAGCATTGACAGCTCCGGGGGGGAGACCCAGTACTTC. This chain joins TRBV6-6 and TRBJ2-5; 7 bases are a match to TRBD2. The J segment lost 5 bases and the V segment lost 6 bases, leaving 12 bases of the junction unmatched. CDR3 size: 15 residues. CDR1 and CDR2 from the germline V gene are MNHNY and SVGAGI (reference sequence).

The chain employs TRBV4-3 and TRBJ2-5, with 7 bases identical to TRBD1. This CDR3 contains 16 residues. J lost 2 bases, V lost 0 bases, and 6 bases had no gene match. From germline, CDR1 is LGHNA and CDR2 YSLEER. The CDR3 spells CASSQDPGQRQETQYF. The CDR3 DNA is TGCGCCAGCAGCCAAGACCCGGGACAGAGGCAAGAGACCCAGTACTTC.

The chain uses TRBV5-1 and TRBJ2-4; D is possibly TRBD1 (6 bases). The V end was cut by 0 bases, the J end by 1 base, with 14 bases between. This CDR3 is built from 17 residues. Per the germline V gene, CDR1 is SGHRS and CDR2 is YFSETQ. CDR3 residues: CASSLGSRGPAKNIQYF. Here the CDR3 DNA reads TGCGCCAGCAGCTTGGGATCCAGGGGTCCGGCCAAAAACATTCAGTACTTC.

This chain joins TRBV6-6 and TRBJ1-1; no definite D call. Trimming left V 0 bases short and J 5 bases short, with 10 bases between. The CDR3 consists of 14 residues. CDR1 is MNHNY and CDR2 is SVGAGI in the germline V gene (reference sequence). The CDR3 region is CASSYSAATTEAFF. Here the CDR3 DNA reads TGTGCCAGCAGTTACTCTGCAGCGACGACTGAAGCTTTCTTT.

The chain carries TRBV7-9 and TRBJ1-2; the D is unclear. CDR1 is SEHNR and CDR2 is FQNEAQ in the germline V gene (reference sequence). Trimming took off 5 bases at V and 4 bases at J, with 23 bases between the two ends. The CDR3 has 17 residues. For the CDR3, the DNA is TGTGCCAGCAGCCCCGTAGGAGAGATAGTCCCGCCCTATGGCTACACCTTC. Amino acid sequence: CASSPVGEIVPPYGYTF.

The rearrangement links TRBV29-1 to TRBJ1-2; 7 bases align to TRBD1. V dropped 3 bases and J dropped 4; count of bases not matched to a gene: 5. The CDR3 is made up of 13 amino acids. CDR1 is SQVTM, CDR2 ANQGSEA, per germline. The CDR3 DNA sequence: TGCAGCGTTGAGACAGGGTGGAGCTATGGCTACACCTTC. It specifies CSVETGWSYGYTF.

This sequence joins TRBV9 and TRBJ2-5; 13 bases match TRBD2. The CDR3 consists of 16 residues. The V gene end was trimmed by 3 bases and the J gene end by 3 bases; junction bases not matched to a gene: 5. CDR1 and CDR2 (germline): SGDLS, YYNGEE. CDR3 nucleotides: TGTGCCAGCAGCGGTGGACTAGCGGGAGTAAAAGAGACCCAGTACTTC. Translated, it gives CASSGGLAGVKETQYF.

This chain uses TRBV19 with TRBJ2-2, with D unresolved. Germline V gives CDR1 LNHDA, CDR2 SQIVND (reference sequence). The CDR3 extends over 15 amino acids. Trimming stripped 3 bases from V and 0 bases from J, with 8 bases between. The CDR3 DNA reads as TGTGCCAGTAGTATTGTCTGGACGAACACCGGGGAGCTGTTTTTT. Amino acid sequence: CASSIVWTNTGELFF. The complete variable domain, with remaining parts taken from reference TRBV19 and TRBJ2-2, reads DGGITQSPKYLFRKEGQNVTLSCEQNLNHDAMYWYRQDPGQGLRLIYYSQIVNDFQKGDIAEGYSVSREKKESFPLTVTSAQKNPTAFYLCASSIVWTNTGELFFGEGSRLTVL.

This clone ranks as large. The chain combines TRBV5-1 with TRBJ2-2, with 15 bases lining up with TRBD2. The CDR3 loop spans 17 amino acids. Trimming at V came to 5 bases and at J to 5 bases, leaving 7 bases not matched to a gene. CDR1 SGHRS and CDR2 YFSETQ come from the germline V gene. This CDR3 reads CASRRTSGRAGTGELFF. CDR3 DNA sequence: TGCGCCAGCAGACGGACTAGCGGGAGGGCTGGGACCGGGGAGCTGTTTTTT.

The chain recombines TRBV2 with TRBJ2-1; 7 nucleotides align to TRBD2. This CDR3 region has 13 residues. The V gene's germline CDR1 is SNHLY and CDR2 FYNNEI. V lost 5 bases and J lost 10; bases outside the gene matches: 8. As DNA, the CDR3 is TGTGCCAGCAGTCGTACGGGACTAAGGGAGCAGTTCTTC. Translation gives CASSRTGLREQFF.

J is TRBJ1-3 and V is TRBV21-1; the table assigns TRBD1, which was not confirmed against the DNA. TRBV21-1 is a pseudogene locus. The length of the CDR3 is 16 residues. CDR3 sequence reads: CASSRKDRVGGNTIYF. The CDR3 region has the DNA TGTGCCAGCAGCAGGAAGGACAGGGTGGGTGGAAACACCATATATTTT.

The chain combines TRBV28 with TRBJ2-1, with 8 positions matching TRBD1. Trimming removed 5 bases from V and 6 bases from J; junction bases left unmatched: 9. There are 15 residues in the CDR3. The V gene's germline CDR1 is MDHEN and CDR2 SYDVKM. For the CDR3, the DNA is TGTGCCAGCAGTCAACCAGGGGGCGCATTCAATGAGCAGTTCTTC. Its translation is CASSQPGGAFNEQFF.

The CDR3 sequence is CASSLWGAGGSDTQYF. The CDR3 nucleotides are TGTGCCAGCAGTTTATGGGGGGCGGGAGGATCGGATACGCAGTATTTT. The chain carries TRBV27 and TRBJ2-3; 8 positions match TRBD2. The V segment lost 1 base and the J segment 6 bases; nucleotides outside the gene matches: 9. The CDR3 runs 16 residues. CDR1 and CDR2 from the germline V gene are MNHEY and SMNVEV (reference sequence).

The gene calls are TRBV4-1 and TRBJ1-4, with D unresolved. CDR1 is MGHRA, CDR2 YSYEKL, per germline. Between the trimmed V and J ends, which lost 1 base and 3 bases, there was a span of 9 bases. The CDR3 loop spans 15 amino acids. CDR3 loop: CASSQGWEANEKLFF. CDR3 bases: TGCGCCAGCAGCCAAGGCTGGGAAGCTAATGAAAAACTGTTTTTT.

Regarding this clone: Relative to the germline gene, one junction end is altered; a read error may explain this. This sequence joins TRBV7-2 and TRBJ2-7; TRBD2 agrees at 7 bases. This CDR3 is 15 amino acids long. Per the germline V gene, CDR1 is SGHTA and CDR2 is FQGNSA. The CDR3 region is CASSQDWRETSEQYF. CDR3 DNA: TGCGCCAGCAGCCAAGATTGGCGGGAGACTTCCGAGCAGTACTTC.

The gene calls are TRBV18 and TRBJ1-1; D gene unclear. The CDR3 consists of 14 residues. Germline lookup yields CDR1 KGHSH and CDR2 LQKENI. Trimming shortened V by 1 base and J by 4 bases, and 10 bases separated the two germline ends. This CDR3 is CASSPLGEVTEAFF. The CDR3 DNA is TGTGCCAGCTCACCACTTGGGGAGGTCACTGAAGCTTTCTTT.

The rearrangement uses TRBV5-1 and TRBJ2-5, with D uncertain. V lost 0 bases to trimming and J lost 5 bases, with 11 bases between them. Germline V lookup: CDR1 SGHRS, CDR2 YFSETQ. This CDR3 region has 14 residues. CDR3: CASSLGISRETQYF. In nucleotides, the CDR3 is TGCGCCAGCAGCTTGGGGATATCACGGGAGACCCAGTACTTC.

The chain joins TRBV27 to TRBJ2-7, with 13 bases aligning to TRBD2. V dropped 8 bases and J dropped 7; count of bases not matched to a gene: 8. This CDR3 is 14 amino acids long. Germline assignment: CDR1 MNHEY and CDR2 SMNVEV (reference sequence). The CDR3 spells CASGVLAGGFEQYF. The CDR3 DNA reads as TGTGCCAGCGGAGTACTAGCGGGAGGGTTTGAGCAGTACTTC.

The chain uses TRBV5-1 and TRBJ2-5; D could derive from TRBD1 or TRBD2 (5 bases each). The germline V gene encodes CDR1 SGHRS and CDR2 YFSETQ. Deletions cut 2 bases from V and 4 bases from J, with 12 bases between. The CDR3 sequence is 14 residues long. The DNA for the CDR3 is TGCGCCAGCAGCTTTCTCGAGGGGCGAGAGACCCAGTACTTC. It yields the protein CASSFLEGRETQYF.

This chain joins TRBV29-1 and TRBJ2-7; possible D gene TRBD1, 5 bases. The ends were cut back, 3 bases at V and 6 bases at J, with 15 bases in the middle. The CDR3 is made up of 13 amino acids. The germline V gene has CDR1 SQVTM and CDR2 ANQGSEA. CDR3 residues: CSVELARVGEQYF. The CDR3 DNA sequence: TGCAGCGTTGAGTTGGCCAGGGTAGGCGAGCAGTACTTC.